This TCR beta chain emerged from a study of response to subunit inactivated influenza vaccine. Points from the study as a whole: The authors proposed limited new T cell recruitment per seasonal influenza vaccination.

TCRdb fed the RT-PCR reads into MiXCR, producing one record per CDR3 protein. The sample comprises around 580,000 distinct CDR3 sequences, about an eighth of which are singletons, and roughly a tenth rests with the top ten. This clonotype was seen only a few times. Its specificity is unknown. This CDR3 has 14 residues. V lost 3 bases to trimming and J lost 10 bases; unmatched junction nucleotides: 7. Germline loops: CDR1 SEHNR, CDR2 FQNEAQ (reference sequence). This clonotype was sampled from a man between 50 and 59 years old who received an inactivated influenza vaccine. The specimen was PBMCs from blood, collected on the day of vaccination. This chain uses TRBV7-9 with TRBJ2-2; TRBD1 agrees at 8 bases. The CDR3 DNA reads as TGTGCCAGCAGCTTGCGACAGGGGTACGAGGAGCTGTTTTTT. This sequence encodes CASSLRQGYEELFF.